This T cell receptor beta chain came from a study of CD8+CD57+ T cells in acquired aplastic anemia. The wider study: DNA from sorted CD4+ and CD8+ cells averaged around 3.2 ug.

The CDR3 runs to 13 residues. V dropped 8 bases and J dropped 3 bases, with 14 bases sitting between them. The germline V gene has CDR1 SNHLY and CDR2 FYNNEI. Only a few counts were recorded for this clonotype. No antigen is known for it. Whole-study findings and limits: Overlap between patients and controls comprised almost 30 CD8+ CDR3 sequences. Patients and healthy controls showed no significant CD8+ Simpson's diversity difference.

Profiling that covered TCR beta VDJ and CDR3 relied on genomic DNA as its template. TCRdb used MiXCR to reprocess the reads, holding one entry per CDR3 protein. Of over 250,000 distinct CDR3 sequences in the sample, about 50% were seen once. It was patients with CD8+CD57+ cell expansion by flow cytometry who were chosen for sequencing. Every one of the patients had aplastic anemia (severe, acquired). The specimen was sorted CD4+, CD8+, or CD8+CD57+ T cells (not recorded which) from PBMCs. V usage is TRBV2 and J usage is TRBJ2-7; the D is unclear. This receptor was obtained from a human donor with aplastic anemia. CDR3: CASRATFNYEQYF. DNA of the CDR3: TGTGCCAGCCGGGCCACCTTCAACTACGAGCAGTACTTC.